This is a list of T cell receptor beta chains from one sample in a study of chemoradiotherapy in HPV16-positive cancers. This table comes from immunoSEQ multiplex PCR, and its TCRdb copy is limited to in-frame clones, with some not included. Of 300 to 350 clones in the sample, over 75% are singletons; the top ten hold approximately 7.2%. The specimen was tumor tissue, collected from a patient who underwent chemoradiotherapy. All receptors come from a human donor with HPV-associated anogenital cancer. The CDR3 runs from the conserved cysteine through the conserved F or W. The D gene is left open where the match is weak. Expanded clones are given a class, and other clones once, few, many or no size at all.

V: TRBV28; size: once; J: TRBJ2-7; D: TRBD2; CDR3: CASSTIGTSDYEQYF; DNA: TGTGCCAGCAGCACAATCGGGACTAGCGACTACGAGCAGTACTTC
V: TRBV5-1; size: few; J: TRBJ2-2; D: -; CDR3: CASSLAGRRGTGELFF; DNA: TGCGCCAGCAGCTTGGCCGGCAGGAGGGGCACCGGGGAGCTGTTTTTT
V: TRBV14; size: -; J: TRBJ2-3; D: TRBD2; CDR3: CASSLLAGHTDTQYF; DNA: TGTGCCAGCAGCCTCCTAGCGGGGCACACAGATACGCAGTATTTT
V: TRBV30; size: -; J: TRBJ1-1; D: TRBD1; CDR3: CAWSGGQLNTEAFF; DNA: TGTGCCTGGAGTGGGGGACAGCTAAACACTGAAGCTTTCTTT
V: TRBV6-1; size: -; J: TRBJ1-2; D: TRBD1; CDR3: CASSERSGGYFLYGYTF; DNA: TGTGCCAGCAGTGAAAGGTCAGGGGGATACTTTTTGTATGGCTACACCTTC
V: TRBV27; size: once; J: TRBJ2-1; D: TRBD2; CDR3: CASSPTSGGANEQFF; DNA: TGTGCCAGCAGCCCAACTAGCGGGGGGGCTAATGAGCAGTTCTTC
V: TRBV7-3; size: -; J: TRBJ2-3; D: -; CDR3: CASSLTPRAGDTQYF; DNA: TGTGCCAGCAGCTTAACCCCACGAGCAGGAGATACGCAGTATTTT
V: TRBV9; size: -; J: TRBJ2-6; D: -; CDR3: CASLSLYSQSRANVLTF; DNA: TGTGCCAGCTTAAGTCTGTACTCACAAAGTCGGGCCAACGTCCTGACTTTC
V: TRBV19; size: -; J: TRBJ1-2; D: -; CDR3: CASSTRGNYGYTF; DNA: TGTGCCAGTAGTACTAGGGGTAACTATGGCTACACCTTC
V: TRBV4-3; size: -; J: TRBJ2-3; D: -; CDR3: CASSQDSPMRDTQYF; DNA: TGCGCCAGCAGCCAAGACAGCCCCATGCGCGATACGCAGTATTTT
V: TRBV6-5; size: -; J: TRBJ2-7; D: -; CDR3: CASSYRGEGPYEQYF; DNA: TGTGCCAGCAGTTACCGAGGGGAAGGGCCCTACGAGCAGTACTTC
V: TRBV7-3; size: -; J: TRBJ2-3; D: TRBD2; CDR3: CASSLAGASTDTQYF; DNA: TGTGCCAGCAGCTTGGCGGGAGCCAGCACAGATACGCAGTATTTT
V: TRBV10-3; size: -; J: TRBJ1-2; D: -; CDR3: CAISSLTRDTQISYGYTF; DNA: TGTGCCATCAGTTCACTTACGCGGGACACCCAAATCTCCTATGGCTACACCTTC
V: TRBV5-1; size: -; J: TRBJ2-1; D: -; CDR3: CASMVAESYNEQFF; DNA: TGCGCCAGCATGGTAGCGGAGTCCTACAATGAGCAGTTCTTC
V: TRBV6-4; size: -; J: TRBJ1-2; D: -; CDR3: CASRPDRTYYGYTF; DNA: TGTGCCAGCAGACCGGACAGAACTTACTATGGCTACACCTTC
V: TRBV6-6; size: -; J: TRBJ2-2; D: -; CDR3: CASTSGSDTGELFF; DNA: TGTGCCAGTACGAGCGGCAGCGACACCGGGGAGCTGTTTTTT
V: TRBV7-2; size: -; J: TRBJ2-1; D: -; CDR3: CASSLSKTGNEQFF; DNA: TGTGCCAGCAGCTTATCCAAAACGGGGAATGAGCAGTTCTTC
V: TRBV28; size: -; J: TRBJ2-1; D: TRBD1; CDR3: CASTQRDRGLNEQFF; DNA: TGTGCCAGCACCCAAAGGGACAGGGGGCTCAATGAGCAGTTCTTC
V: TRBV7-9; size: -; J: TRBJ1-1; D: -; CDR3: CASSSTRAQYTEAFF; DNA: TGTGCCAGCAGCTCAACACGGGCTCAATACACTGAAGCTTTCTTT
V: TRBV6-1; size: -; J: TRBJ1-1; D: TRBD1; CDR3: CASSQGDRAEAFF; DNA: TGTGCCAGCAGTCAGGGGGACAGGGCTGAAGCTTTCTTT
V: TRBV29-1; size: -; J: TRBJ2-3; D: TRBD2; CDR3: CSVTLAGGVDTQYF; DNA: TGCAGCGTGACGTTAGCGGGAGGCGTAGATACGCAGTATTTT
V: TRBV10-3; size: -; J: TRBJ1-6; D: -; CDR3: CAISDLGGDSPLHF; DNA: TGTGCCATCAGTGACCTAGGTGGAGATTCACCCCTCCACTTT
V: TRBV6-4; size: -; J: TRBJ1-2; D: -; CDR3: CASSPSTGPVSGYTF; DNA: TGTGCCAGCAGCCCATCTACAGGCCCGGTGTCTGGCTACACCTTC
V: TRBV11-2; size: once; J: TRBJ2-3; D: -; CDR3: CASRRYTDTQYF; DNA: TGTGCCAGCAGACGATACACAGATACGCAGTATTTT
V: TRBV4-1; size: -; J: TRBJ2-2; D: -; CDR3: CASSQDLRRTPGELFF; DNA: TGCGCCAGCAGCCAAGACCTTCGTAGAACCCCCGGGGAGCTGTTTTTT
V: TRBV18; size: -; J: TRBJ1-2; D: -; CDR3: CASSSRDKLPSYGYTF; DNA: TGTGCCAGCTCATCACGGGACAAACTGCCTTCCTATGGCTACACCTTC
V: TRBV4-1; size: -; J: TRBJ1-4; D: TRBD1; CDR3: CASSQEGGNPREKLFF; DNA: TGCGCCAGCAGCCAAGAAGGGGGCAACCCGCGCGAAAAACTGTTTTTT
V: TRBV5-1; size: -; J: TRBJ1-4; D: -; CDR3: CASSPAGLYEKLFF; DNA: TGCGCCAGCAGCCCCGCAGGGCTATATGAAAAACTGTTTTTT
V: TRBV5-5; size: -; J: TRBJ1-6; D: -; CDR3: CASSPNSIPNSPLHF; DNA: TGTGCCAGCAGCCCCAATTCCATACCGAATTCACCCCTCCACTTT
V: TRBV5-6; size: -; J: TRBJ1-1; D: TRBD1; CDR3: CASSTFGTGGRTEAFF; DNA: TGTGCCAGCAGCACCTTCGGGACAGGGGGCAGGACTGAAGCTTTCTTT
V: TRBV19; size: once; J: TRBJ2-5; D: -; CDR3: CATDGGMETQYF; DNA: TGTGCCACGGACGGGGGCATGGAGACCCAGTACTTC
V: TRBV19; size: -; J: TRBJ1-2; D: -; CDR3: CASSDNRVDYGYTF; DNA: TGTGCCAGTAGTGACAACAGGGTCGACTATGGCTACACCTTC
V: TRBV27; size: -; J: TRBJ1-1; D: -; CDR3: CASYKGPNEAFF; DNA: TGTGCCAGTTACAAGGGGCCTAATGAAGCTTTCTTT